These 14 T cell receptor beta chains came from one sample sequenced in a study of blood T cell repertoires in COVID-19 (dated by TCRdb to the early 2020s). Libraries were made using the immunoSEQ multiplex PCR assay. TCRdb took this table from immuneACCESS and kept in-frame rearrangements with V and J called. Such tables lack part of the clones; where checked against another copy, unresolved V genes explain under half of the gap, and the rest is unexplained. The sample profile shows some 200,000 clones; around 87% of them were found once. Of the sample, 3.7% falls within the top ten clones. Sequencing was carried out using peripheral blood. The receptors derive from a young man with active or convalescent COVID-19.

J is TRBJ1-4 and V is TRBV7-2, with 9 bases aligning to TRBD1. Trimming removed 6 bases from V and 5 bases from J; junction bases left unmatched: 4. The CDR3 runs 14 residues. Germline V gives CDR1 SGHTA, CDR2 FQGNSA. The CDR3 region is CASRTGTGNEKLFF. In DNA form, the CDR3 reads TGTGCCAGCAGGACCGGGACAGGGAATGAAAAACTGTTTTTT.

V usage is TRBV7-9 and J usage is TRBJ2-7; the D is unclear. The CDR3 sequence is 13 residues long. Germline values: CDR1 SEHNR, CDR2 FQNEAQ (reference sequence). V dropped 4 bases and J dropped 3 bases, with 10 bases sitting between them. CDR3 coding DNA: TGTGCCAGCAGCTATTACGAGTTCTACGAGCAGTACTTC. The encoded protein is CASSYYEFYEQYF. Variable domain in full (rest from reference TRBV7-9 and TRBJ2-7): DTGVSQNPRHKITKRGQNVTFRCDPISEHNRLYWYRQTLGQGPEFLTYFQNEAQLEKSRLLSDRFSAERPKGSFSTLEIQRTEQGDSAMYLCASSYYEFYEQYFGPGTRLTVT.

The chain carries TRBV9 and TRBJ2-3, with 7 bases identical to TRBD1. CDR3 length equals 14 residues. Germline V CDR1 and CDR2: SGDLS, YYNGEE. With 4 bases clipped from V and 2 bases from J, the junction kept 4 bases outside the gene matches. DNA for the CDR3: TGTGCCAGCAGCTACAGGGGAGACACAGATACGCAGTATTTT. This translates into CASSYRGDTDTQYF.

By share, this clone ranks as medium-sized. The chain couples TRBV7-9 to TRBJ2-5; 7 bases fit TRBD2. There are 16 residues in the CDR3. Trimming at V came to 5 bases and at J to 0 bases, leaving 9 bases not matched to a gene. Germline CDR1 reads SEHNR; CDR2 reads FQNEAQ (reference sequence). This chain's CDR3 is CASSPRLAENQETQYF. As DNA, the CDR3 is TGTGCCAGCAGCCCCCGCCTAGCGGAAAACCAAGAGACCCAGTACTTC.

This clone was recorded only once. This chain uses TRBV7-8 with TRBJ2-3; 11 nucleotides agree with TRBD2. This CDR3 is 17 amino acids long. Germline CDR1 SGHVS, CDR2 FQNEAQ. The ends lost 3 bases at V and 5 bases at J; junction bases unmatched: 10. CDR3 region: CASSFVVSGRAGDTQYF. The CDR3 DNA is TGTGCCAGCAGCTTCGTCGTTAGCGGGAGGGCGGGAGATACGCAGTATTTT.

The chain recombines TRBV6-5 with TRBJ1-6; D uncertain. This CDR3 is 16 amino acids long. Per the germline V gene, CDR1 is MNHEY and CDR2 is SVGAGI. Deletions cut 0 bases from V and 0 bases from J, with 6 bases between. Here the CDR3 reads CASSYSPSSYNSPLHF. The CDR3 bases are TGTGCCAGCAGTTACTCCCCCAGCTCCTATAATTCACCCCTCCACTTT.

This clone was recorded once. V usage is TRBV6-6 and J usage is TRBJ2-3; 10 bases are shared with TRBD1. Germline values: CDR1 MNHNY, CDR2 SVGAGI (reference sequence). CDR3 length equals 18 residues. The V segment lost 6 bases and the J segment 1 base; nucleotides outside the gene matches: 13. CDR3 nucleotides: TGTGCCAGCAGGCGAAGGGACAGGGGACGTTTAGGCACAGATACGCAGTATTTT. Protein: CASRRRDRGRLGTDTQYF.

The J gene is TRBJ2-1, the V gene TRBV6-5, with 10 bases lining up with TRBD2. Per germline, CDR1 MNHEY and CDR2 SVGAGI. The CDR3 is 14 residues long. Trimming at V came to 6 bases and at J to 12 bases, leaving 11 bases not matched to a gene. CDR3 amino acids: CASSTIAGGEGQFF. The CDR3 DNA follows: TGTGCCAGCAGCACGATAGCGGGAGGAGAGGGGCAGTTCTTC.

This chain uses TRBV5-4 with TRBJ2-2; TRBD2 is a possible D gene (7 bases). There are 15 residues in the CDR3. Trimming took 5 bases from V and 5 from J, leaving 16 bases between them. Germline CDR1 and CDR2: SGHNT and YYREEE (reference sequence). Here the CDR3 reads CASRDVGGRTGELFF. The DNA of the CDR3 is TGTGCCAGCAGAGACGTCGGGGGGCGGACCGGGGAGCTGTTTTTT.

The rearrangement uses TRBV5-1 and TRBJ1-4; 9 bases line up with TRBD1. V trimming: 3 bases; J trimming: 1 base; junction bases outside the gene matches: 4. The CDR3 runs 16 residues. Germline V gives CDR1 SGHRS, CDR2 YFSETQ. The CDR3 bases are TGCGCCAGCAGCTCACCGGGACAGGGAACTAATGAAAAACTGTTTTTT. Amino acids: CASSSPGQGTNEKLFF.

V usage is TRBV6-2 or TRBV6-3 and J usage is TRBJ2-3; possible D gene TRBD2, 5 bases. This CDR3 is built from 15 residues. CDR1 and CDR2 (germline): MNHEY, SVGEGT. V lost 6 bases, J lost 1 base, and 14 bases lay in between. CDR3 in DNA: TGTGCCAGCAGCCCGATTTTTAGCGGCACAGATACGCAGTATTTT. Translation gives CASSPIFSGTDTQYF.

The chain employs TRBV6-5 and TRBJ1-1; TRBD1 is a possible D gene (5 bases). The germline CDR1 and CDR2 sequences are MNHEY and SVGAGI. The CDR3 sequence is 15 residues long. Trimming pared 4 bases from V and 2 bases from J, leaving 14 bases between. The CDR3: CASSSTFGGNTEAFF. The CDR3 nucleotides are TGTGCCAGCAGTTCAACCTTCGGGGGTAACACTGAAGCTTTCTTT.

J is TRBJ1-5 and V is TRBV18; 10 nucleotides agree with TRBD1. The CDR3 consists of 19 residues. Germline V gene data show CDR1 as KGHSH and CDR2 as LQKENI. The trim removed 3 bases at V and 1 base at J, leaving 12 bases unmatched. CDR3 bases: TGTGCCAGCTCACCCTTGGGACAGGGGATGGGAGTGAGCAATCAGCCCCAGCATTTT. This codes for CASSPLGQGMGVSNQPQHF.

The rearrangement joins TRBV29-1 to TRBJ1-2; a possible D gene is TRBD1 (6 bases). The CDR3 is made up of 15 amino acids. Germline CDR1 reads SQVTM; CDR2 reads ANQGSEA. Between the trimmed V and J ends, which lost 2 bases and 4 bases, there was a span of 17 bases. DNA for the CDR3: TGCAGCGTTGAACCACAGGGCTTCTTCATCTATGGCTACACCTTC. Its protein product is CSVEPQGFFIYGYTF.